This TCR beta chain comes out of a study of T cell repertoires in aging, cancer and after chemotherapy. Study-level information: Patients with chronic lymphocytic leukemia were sampled before and after fludarabine- or bendamustine-based chemotherapy.

This clonotype is medium-sized (0.01 to 0.1%) within its sample. The template was genomic DNA from peripheral blood, not RNA. The CDR3 has 16 amino acids. V was clipped by 0 bases and J by 8 bases, with 19 bases between them. CDR1 is GTSNPN and CDR2 is SVGIG in the germline V gene (reference sequence). Rearranged V-D-J TRB sequences were amplified with a mixed TRB-A/B primer pool. Via MiXCR, TCRdb re-called the multiplex PCR reads, giving one row per CDR3 protein. The sample contains about 340 distinct CDR3 sequences, around 20% of which appear only once. The chain combines TRBV30 with TRBJ1-4; possibly TRBD1 for D (6 bases). This TCR derives from a human donor with a blood cancer. The specimen was blood. The CDR3 is CAWSVLGGAVSEKLFF. The CDR3 nucleotides read TGTGCCTGGAGTGTACTCGGGGGGGCGGTGTCAGAAAAACTGTTTTTT.